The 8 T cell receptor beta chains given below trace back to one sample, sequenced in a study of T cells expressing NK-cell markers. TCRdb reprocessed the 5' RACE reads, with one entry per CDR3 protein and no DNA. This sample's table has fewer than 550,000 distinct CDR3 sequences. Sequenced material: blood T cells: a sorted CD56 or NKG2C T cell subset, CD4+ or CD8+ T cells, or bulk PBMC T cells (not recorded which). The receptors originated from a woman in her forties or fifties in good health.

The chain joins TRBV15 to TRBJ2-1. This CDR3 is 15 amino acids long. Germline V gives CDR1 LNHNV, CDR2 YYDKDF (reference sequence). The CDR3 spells CATSRDGVSYNEQFF.

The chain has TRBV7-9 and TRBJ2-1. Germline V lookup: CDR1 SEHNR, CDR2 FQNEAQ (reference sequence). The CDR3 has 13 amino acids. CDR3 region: CASSLVVGGEQFF.

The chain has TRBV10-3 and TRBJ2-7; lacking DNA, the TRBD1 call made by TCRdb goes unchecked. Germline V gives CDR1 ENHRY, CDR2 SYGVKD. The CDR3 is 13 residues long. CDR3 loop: CATETGVGYEQYF.

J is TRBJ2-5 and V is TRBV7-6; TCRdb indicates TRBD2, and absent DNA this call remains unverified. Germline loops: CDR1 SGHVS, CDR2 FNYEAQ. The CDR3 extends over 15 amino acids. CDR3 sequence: CASSLRGTNQETQYF.

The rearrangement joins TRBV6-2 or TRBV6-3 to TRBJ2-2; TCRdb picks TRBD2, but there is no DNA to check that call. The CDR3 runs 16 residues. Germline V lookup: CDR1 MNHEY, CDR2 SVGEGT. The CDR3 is CASSYSWTINTGELFF.

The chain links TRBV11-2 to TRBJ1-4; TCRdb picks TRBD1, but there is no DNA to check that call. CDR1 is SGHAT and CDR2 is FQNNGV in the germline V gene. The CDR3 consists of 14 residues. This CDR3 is CASSFTGSNEKLFF.

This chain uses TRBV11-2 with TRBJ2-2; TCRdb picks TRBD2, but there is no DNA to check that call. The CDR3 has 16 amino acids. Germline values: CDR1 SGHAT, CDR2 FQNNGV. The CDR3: CASSLMTRTNTGELFF.

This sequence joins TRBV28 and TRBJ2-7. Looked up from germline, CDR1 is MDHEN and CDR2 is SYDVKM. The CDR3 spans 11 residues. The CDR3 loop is CASGTVYEQYF.